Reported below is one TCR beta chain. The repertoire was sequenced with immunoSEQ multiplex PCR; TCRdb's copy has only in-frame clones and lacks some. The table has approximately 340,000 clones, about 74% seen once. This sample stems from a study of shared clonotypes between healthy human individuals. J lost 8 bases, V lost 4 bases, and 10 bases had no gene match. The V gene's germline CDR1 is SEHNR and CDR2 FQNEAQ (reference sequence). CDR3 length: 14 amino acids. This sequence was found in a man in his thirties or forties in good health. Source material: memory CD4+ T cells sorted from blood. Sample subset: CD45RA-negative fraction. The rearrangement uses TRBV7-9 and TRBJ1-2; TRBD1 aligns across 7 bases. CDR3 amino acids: CASSSGQPGGGYTF. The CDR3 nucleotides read TGTGCCAGCAGCTCGGGACAGCCTGGGGGAGGCTACACCTTC.